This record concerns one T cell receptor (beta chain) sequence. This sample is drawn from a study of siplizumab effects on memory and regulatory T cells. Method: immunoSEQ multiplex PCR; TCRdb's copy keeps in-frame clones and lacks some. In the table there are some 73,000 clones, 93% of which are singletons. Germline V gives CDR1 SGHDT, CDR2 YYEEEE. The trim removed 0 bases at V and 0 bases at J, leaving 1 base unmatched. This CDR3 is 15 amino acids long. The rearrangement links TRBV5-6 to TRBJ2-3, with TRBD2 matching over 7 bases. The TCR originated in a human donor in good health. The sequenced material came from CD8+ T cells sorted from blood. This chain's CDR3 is CASSLGGGSTDTQYF. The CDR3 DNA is TGTGCCAGCAGCTTGGGCGGGGGAAGCACAGATACGCAGTATTTT.